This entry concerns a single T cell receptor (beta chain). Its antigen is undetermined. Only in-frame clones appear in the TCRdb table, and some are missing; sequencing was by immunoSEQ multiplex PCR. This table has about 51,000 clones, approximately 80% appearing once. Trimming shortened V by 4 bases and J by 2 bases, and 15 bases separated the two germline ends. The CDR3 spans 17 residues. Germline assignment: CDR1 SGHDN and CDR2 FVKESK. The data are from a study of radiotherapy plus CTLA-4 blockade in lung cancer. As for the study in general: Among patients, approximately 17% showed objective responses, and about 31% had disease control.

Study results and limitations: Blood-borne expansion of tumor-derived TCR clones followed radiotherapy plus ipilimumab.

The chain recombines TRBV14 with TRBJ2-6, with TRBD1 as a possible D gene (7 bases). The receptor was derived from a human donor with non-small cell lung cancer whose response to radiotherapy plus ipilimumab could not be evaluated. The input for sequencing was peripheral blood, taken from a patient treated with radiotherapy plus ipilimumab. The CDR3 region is CASSPQGGITGANVLTF. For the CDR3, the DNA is TGTGCCAGCAGCCCTCAGGGGGGAATTACTGGGGCCAACGTCCTGACTTTC. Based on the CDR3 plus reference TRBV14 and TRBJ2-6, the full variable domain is EAGVTQFPSHSVIEKGQTVTLRCDPISGHDNLYWYRRVMGKEIKFLLHFVKESKQDESGMPNNRFLAERTGGTYSTLKVQPAELEDSGVYFCASSPQGGITGANVLTFGAGSRLTVL.